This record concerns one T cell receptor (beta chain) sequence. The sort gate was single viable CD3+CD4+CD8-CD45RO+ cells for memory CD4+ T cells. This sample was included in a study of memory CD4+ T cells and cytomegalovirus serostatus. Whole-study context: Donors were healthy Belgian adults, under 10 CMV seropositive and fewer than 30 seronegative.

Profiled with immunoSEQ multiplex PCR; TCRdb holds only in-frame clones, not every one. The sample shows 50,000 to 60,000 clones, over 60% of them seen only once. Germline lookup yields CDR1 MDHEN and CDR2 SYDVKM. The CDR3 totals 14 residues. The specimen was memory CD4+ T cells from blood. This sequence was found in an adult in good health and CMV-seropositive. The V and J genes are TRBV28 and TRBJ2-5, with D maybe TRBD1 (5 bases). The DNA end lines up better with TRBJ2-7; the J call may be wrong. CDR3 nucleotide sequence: TGTGCCAGCAGTTTAGCCCAGGGCCTCTACGAGCAGTACTTC. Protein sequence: CASSLAQGLYEQYF.